This is a list of T cell receptor beta chains from one sample in a study of blood T cell repertoires in COVID-19. Assay: immunoSEQ multiplex PCR; the TCRdb copy retains only in-frame clones and omits some. The profile covers about 130,000 clones, with roughly 86% appearing a single time and about an eighth taken by the ten largest. The material sequenced was peripheral blood. The origin of the receptors is a woman aged 65 to 85 with COVID-19, enrolled during active disease. Each CDR3 is given without its conserved first and last residue. The order of the fields is V gene, J gene, CDR3 protein.

V gene: TRBV20-1; J gene: TRBJ2-5; CDR3 protein: SASLAGGPETQY
V gene: TRBV5-1; J gene: TRBJ2-7; CDR3 protein: ASSYRGPASYEQY
V gene: TRBV27; J gene: TRBJ1-1; CDR3 protein: ASAPAYRASLNTEAF
V gene: TRBV29-1; J gene: TRBJ2-3; CDR3 protein: SVNPQGRSTDTQY
V gene: TRBV7-9; J gene: TRBJ1-1; CDR3 protein: ASSDIYRWGNTEAF
V gene: TRBV6-6; J gene: TRBJ2-5; CDR3 protein: ASSYRGGLETQY
V gene: TRBV7-9; J gene: TRBJ2-5; CDR3 protein: ASSPGTEETQY
V gene: TRBV28; J gene: TRBJ2-5; CDR3 protein: ASSFSGGAPAGGETQY
V gene: TRBV28; J gene: TRBJ2-7; CDR3 protein: ASSSPGTGGDEQY
V gene: TRBV6-5; J gene: TRBJ1-2; CDR3 protein: ASGTGGGASYGYT
V gene: TRBV3-1/TRBV3-2; J gene: TRBJ2-5; CDR3 protein: ASSQRGQETQY
V gene: TRBV7-2; J gene: TRBJ2-3; CDR3 protein: ASSPETGGFADTQY
V gene: TRBV2; J gene: TRBJ2-2; CDR3 protein: ASCETSGGARSGELF
V gene: TRBV5-6; J gene: TRBJ2-1; CDR3 protein: ASSPRDRGQNNEQF
V gene: TRBV11-2; J gene: TRBJ2-5; CDR3 protein: ASSPGRSRGEYGSETQY
V gene: TRBV28; J gene: TRBJ1-2; CDR3 protein: ASSPTDRVSYGYT
V gene: TRBV5-1; J gene: TRBJ1-3; CDR3 protein: ASSLEQGSGNTIY
V gene: TRBV28; J gene: TRBJ1-5; CDR3 protein: ASSFGRVHQPQH
V gene: TRBV30; J gene: TRBJ2-7; CDR3 protein: AWIAPGSYEQY
V gene: TRBV28; J gene: TRBJ1-2; CDR3 protein: ASSLSQGYT